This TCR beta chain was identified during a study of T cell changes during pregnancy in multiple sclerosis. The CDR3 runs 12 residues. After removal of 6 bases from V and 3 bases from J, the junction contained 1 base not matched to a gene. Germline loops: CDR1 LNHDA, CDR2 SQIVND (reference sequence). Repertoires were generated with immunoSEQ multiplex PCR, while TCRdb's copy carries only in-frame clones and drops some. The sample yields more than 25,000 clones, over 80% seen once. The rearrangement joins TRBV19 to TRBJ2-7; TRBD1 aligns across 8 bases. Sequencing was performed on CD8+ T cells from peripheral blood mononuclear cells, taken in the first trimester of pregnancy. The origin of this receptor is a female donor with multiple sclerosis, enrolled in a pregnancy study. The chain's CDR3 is CASSDRGYEQYF. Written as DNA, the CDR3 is TGTGCCAGTAGCGACAGGGGCTACGAGCAGTACTTC. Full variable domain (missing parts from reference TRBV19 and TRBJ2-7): DGGITQSPKYLFRKEGQNVTLSCEQNLNHDAMYWYRQDPGQGLRLIYYSQIVNDFQKGDIAEGYSVSREKKESFPLTVTSAQKNPTAFYLCASSDRGYEQYFGPGTRLTVT.